Below are 25 T cell receptor beta chains sequenced from a single sample in a study of beta chain features in type 1 diabetes. Expressed TCRB transcripts were sequenced because the entire RNA isolate underwent reverse transcription. Using immunoSEQ multiplex PCR, the repertoire was profiled, and TCRdb retains in-frame clones only, with some absent. Here the sample spans a few hundred thousand clones, 11% being singletons. Source material: central memory CD4+ T cells from blood. The receptors derive from a man in his late teens or twenties in good health.

Only a few counts were recorded for this clone. This chain uses TRBV14 with TRBJ2-1; D is unresolved. The CDR3 contains 15 residues. The V end was cut by 0 bases, the J end by 2 bases, with 8 bases between. Germline V CDR1 and CDR2: SGHDN, FVKESK. Written as DNA, the CDR3 is TGTGCCAGCAGCCAAGAAGGGCCTCCCTACAATGAGCAGTTCTTC. Encoded protein: CASSQEGPPYNEQFF.

The rearrangement uses TRBV7-2 and TRBJ2-1; D is undetermined. The CDR3 loop spans 13 amino acids. The germline gives CDR1 SGHTA, CDR2 FQGNSA. The V gene lost 5 bases and the J gene lost 7 bases, with 12 bases spanning the gap. Written as DNA, the CDR3 is TGTGCCAGCAGCCTGATACTGGGGAATGAGCAGTTCTTC. It is translated as CASSLILGNEQFF.

In regard to this clone: At the DNA level, this CDR3 is encoded by other sequences in the same sample as well. The chain employs TRBV18 and TRBJ2-7, with no clear D. Germline V gene sequence: CDR1 KGHSH, CDR2 LQKENI. This CDR3 contains 12 residues. Trimming stripped 6 bases from V and 5 bases from J, with 11 bases between. This chain's CDR3 is CASSPTQDEQYF. The CDR3 DNA follows: TGTGCCAGCTCCCCCACTCAAGACGAGCAGTACTTC. Together with reference TRBV18 and TRBJ2-7, the CDR3 gives the full variable domain: NAGVMQNPRHLVRRRGQEARLRCSPMKGHSHVYWYRQLPEEGLKFMVYLQKENIIDESGMPKERFSAEFPKEGPSILRIQQVVRGDSAAYFCASSPTQDEQYFGPGTRLTVT.

The rearrangement uses TRBV7-7 and TRBJ2-3; D perhaps matches TRBD2 (6 bases). The germline V gene encodes CDR1 SSHAT and CDR2 FNYEAQ (reference sequence). V was clipped by 5 bases and J by 3 bases, with 12 bases between them. CDR3 length: 14 residues. CDR3: CASSRRGVTDTQYF. The DNA for the CDR3 is TGTGCCAGCAGCCGGAGGGGAGTAACAGATACGCAGTATTTT.

The rearrangement joins TRBV28 to TRBJ2-5; D not resolved. The CDR3 runs 11 residues. The V and J ends lost 3 bases and 3 bases respectively, with 2 bases between them. The germline V gene encodes CDR1 MDHEN and CDR2 SYDVKM. This chain's CDR3 is CASSLEETQYF. The DNA of the CDR3 is TGTGCCAGCAGTTTGGAAGAGACCCAGTACTTC.

This clone has at least ten counts. This rearrangement joins TRBV28 to TRBJ1-4; D gene ambiguous. CDR1 and CDR2 from the germline V gene are MDHEN and SYDVKM. The germline V and J ends were trimmed by 3 bases and 11 bases, with 13 bases remaining between them. The length of the CDR3 is 13 residues. CDR3 sequence: CASSFLAQLKLFF. The CDR3 coding sequence is TGTGCCAGCAGTTTCCTGGCCCAGTTGAAACTGTTTTTT.

This clone was counted only a few times. The chain has TRBV5-1 and TRBJ2-7; D call uncertain. The germline CDR1 and CDR2 sequences are SGHRS and YFSETQ. There are 13 residues in the CDR3. With 5 bases removed from V and 1 base from J, the gap between germline ends came to 10 bases. CDR3 region: CASSMDRSYEQYF. The CDR3 DNA is TGCGCCAGCAGTATGGACCGTTCCTACGAGCAGTACTTC.

The chain uses TRBV7-8 and TRBJ2-3; weak D call: TRBD2 (6 bases). Trimming removed 5 bases from V and 6 bases from J, with 21 bases in between. This CDR3 is built from 16 residues. CDR1 SGHVS and CDR2 FQNEAQ come from the germline V gene. The CDR3 coding sequence is TGTGCCAGCAGCAACCGGGAGAGATCACACCTGGATACGCAGTATTTT. It yields the protein CASSNRERSHLDTQYF.

In its sample, this clone was seen a few times. Other DNA variants within this sample encode the same CDR3. The genes are TRBV18 and TRBJ2-3; 7 nucleotides line up with TRBD1. With V trimmed by 6 bases and J by 1 base, 7 bases remained unmatched. Germline CDR1 KGHSH, CDR2 LQKENI. The CDR3 runs 15 residues. The CDR3 DNA is TGTGCCAGCTCCCCGAACAGGGGAGGCACAGATACGCAGTATTTT. Translation: CASSPNRGGTDTQYF.

In its sample, this clone was seen a few times. This chain joins TRBV6-5 and TRBJ2-3; 10 bases line up with TRBD2. In germline, CDR1 is MNHEY, CDR2 SVGAGI. The CDR3 is 15 amino acids. V lost 4 bases and J lost 5; bases outside the gene matches: 6. The CDR3 here is CASSSRAGGGDTQYF. The CDR3 DNA is TGTGCCAGCAGTTCCCGAGCGGGAGGGGGAGATACGCAGTATTTT.

J is TRBJ1-1 and V is TRBV6-5, with a tentative D call TRBD1 (6 bases). Deletions cut 5 bases from V and 5 bases from J, with 15 bases between. The CDR3 has 14 residues. Germline V gene sequence: CDR1 MNHEY, CDR2 SVGAGI. CDR3 in amino acids: CASSIGGARTEAFF. CDR3 coding DNA: TGTGCCAGCAGTATCGGGGGCGCGAGGACTGAAGCTTTCTTT.

This clone has only a few counts. The chain has TRBV14 and TRBJ1-1; a weak D match, TRBD1 (6 bases). This CDR3 has 14 amino acids. Germline-derived CDR1 and CDR2 are SGHDN and FVKESK. The V end was cut by 1 base, the J end by 4 bases, with 10 bases between. The CDR3: CASSQVLQGTEAFF. CDR3 sequence (DNA): TGTGCCAGCAGCCAAGTCCTACAGGGCACTGAAGCTTTCTTT.

The chain has TRBV9 and TRBJ2-2; no clear D gene. Trimming took off 0 bases at V and 1 base at J, with 10 bases between the two ends. The germline V gene encodes CDR1 SGDLS and CDR2 YYNGEE. The CDR3 contains 16 residues. The CDR3 DNA reads as TGTGCCAGCAGCGTAGGGGCAGGCCGGAACACCGGGGAGCTGTTTTTT. It is translated as CASSVGAGRNTGELFF.

The chain employs TRBV5-1 and TRBJ2-5, with 7 positions matching TRBD1. Unmatched junction bases numbered 7, after V lost 0 bases and J lost 5 bases. The CDR3 covers 15 residues. The germline gives CDR1 SGHRS, CDR2 YFSETQ. CDR3 bases: TGCGCCAGCAGCTTGGGTACCAGGGGGACGGAGACCCAGTACTTC. This codes for CASSLGTRGTETQYF. The full variable domain, in which reference TRBV5-1 and TRBJ2-5 provide the parts outside the CDR3, is KAGVTQTPRYLIKTRGQQVTLSCSPISGHRSVSWYQQTPGQGLQFLFEYFSETQRNKGNFPGRFSGRQFSNSRSEMNVSTLELGDSALYLCASSLGTRGTETQYFGPGTRLLVL.

The rearrangement joins TRBV15 to TRBJ1-2, with TRBD1 matching 7 bases. From germline, CDR1 is LNHNV and CDR2 YYDKDF (reference sequence). V lost 4 bases to trimming and J lost 12 bases; unmatched junction nucleotides: 11. The CDR3 runs to 13 residues. The CDR3 sequence is CATSNRDSPGNTF. The CDR3 DNA follows: TGTGCCACCAGCAACCGGGACAGCCCAGGAAACACCTTC.

In this sample, this clone turned up many times. This chain links TRBV5-4 with TRBJ2-7; perhaps TRBD2 as D (6 bases). Trimming cost V 4 bases and J 7 bases, with 18 bases left between them. The CDR3 totals 14 residues. CDR1 and CDR2 from the germline V gene are SGHNT and YYREEE (reference sequence). In DNA, the CDR3 is TGTGCCAGCAGCCTGGATACGGACTATCGAGAGCAGTACTTC. This gives the protein CASSLDTDYREQYF.

The V and J genes are TRBV28 and TRBJ1-5; no reliable D call. V lost 2 bases and J 4 bases, leaving 6 bases between the germline ends. The CDR3 extends over 13 amino acids. The germline gives CDR1 MDHEN, CDR2 SYDVKM. CDR3 amino acids: CASSLVFNQPQHF. CDR3 DNA sequence: TGTGCCAGCAGTTTAGTCTTTAATCAGCCCCAGCATTTT.

This clone was detected only a few times. V usage is TRBV18 and J usage is TRBJ2-1; D call uncertain. V lost 2 bases and J 6 bases, leaving 14 bases between the germline ends. This CDR3 comprises 15 residues. The V gene's germline CDR1 is KGHSH and CDR2 LQKENI. CDR3 bases: TGTGCCAGCTCACCATCGCGTGACCTCTTCAATGAGCAGTTCTTC. Protein: CASSPSRDLFNEQFF.

A word on this clone: The junction departs from germline at one end; a sequencing error may be responsible. The chain recombines TRBV16 with TRBJ2-6, with D maybe TRBD1 (6 bases). Germline loops: CDR1 KGHSY, CDR2 FQNENV. The CDR3 has 16 amino acids. CDR3 region: CASTNYRDPGANGLTF. CDR3 sequence (DNA): TGTGCCAGCACCAATTACAGGGATCCAGGGGCCAACGGCCTGACTTTC.

The chain uses TRBV30 and TRBJ2-1; the match to TRBD2 covers 7 bases. The length of the CDR3 is 15 residues. Germline values: CDR1 GTSNPN, CDR2 SVGIG (reference sequence). The trim removed 4 bases at V and 4 bases at J, leaving 10 bases unmatched. CDR3 region: CAWKEWRERYNEQFF. The DNA of the CDR3 is TGTGCCTGGAAGGAGTGGCGGGAGAGGTACAATGAGCAGTTCTTC. Together with reference TRBV30 and TRBJ2-1, the CDR3 gives the full variable domain: SQTIHQWPATLVQPVGSPLSLECTVEGTSNPNLYWYRQAAGRGLQLLFYSVGIGQISSEVPQNLSASRPQDRQFILSSKKLLLSDSGFYLCAWKEWRERYNEQFFGPGTRLTVL.

V and J are TRBV9 and TRBJ2-3; TRBD2 aligns across 8 bases. Germline V gene sequence: CDR1 SGDLS, CDR2 YYNGEE. Trimming removed 0 bases from V and 4 bases from J; junction bases left unmatched: 4. The CDR3 totals 15 residues. CDR3: CASSVGTGGPDTQYF. The DNA of the CDR3 is TGTGCCAGCAGCGTAGGTACGGGGGGGCCAGATACGCAGTATTTT.

This chain links TRBV5-1 with TRBJ2-5; tentatively, D is TRBD2 (6 bases). The germline gives CDR1 SGHRS, CDR2 YFSETQ. This CDR3 region has 17 residues. Trimming took off 5 bases at V and 5 bases at J, with 25 bases between the two ends. The CDR3: CASSGGIRGMSWETQYF. The CDR3 region has the DNA TGCGCCAGCAGTGGCGGGATAAGAGGAATGTCTTGGGAGACCCAGTACTTC.

The sample holds a few counts of this clone. This chain connects TRBV29-1 to TRBJ2-7, with 7 bases identical to TRBD2. From germline, CDR1 is SQVTM and CDR2 ANQGSEA. V shed 7 bases and J 3 bases; nucleotides not matched to a gene: 12. The CDR3 runs to 14 residues. The CDR3 nucleotides are TGCAGCGGTGGGAGGGCTAGCGGAGACTACGAGCAGTACTTC. It translates to CSGGRASGDYEQYF.

This clone was counted many times. This chain connects TRBV7-9 to TRBJ2-7; D gene ambiguous. The CDR3 spans 14 residues. V dropped 2 bases and J dropped 0 bases, with 8 bases sitting between them. Germline lookup yields CDR1 SEHNR and CDR2 FQNEAQ (reference sequence). As DNA, the CDR3 is TGTGCCAGCAGCTTACGGGCAAGCTCCTACGAGCAGTACTTC. Residues: CASSLRASSYEQYF.

This clone was seen a handful of times. V gene TRBV6-1 combines with J gene TRBJ2-5; D uncertain. This CDR3 has 13 residues. Per germline, CDR1 MNHNS and CDR2 SASEGT. The V end lost 4 bases, the J end lost 5 bases, and 11 bases lay between the germline ends. In nucleotides, the CDR3 is TGTGCCAGCAGTGCTCTTATGGGGGAGACCCAGTACTTC. Translated: CASSALMGETQYF.